This T cell receptor beta chain was profiled in a study of CD8+CD57+ T cells in acquired aplastic anemia. General observations from the study: The number of CD8+ CDR3 sequences shared by patients and controls was approximately 30.

This clonotype was seen repeatedly, ten times or more. What it binds is not known. Template material for TCR beta VDJ and CDR3 profiling consisted of genomic DNA. TCRdb used MiXCR to reprocess the reads, holding one entry per CDR3 protein. The data contain hundreds of thousands of distinct CDR3 sequences, about a third of them singletons. Sequencing involved patients with CD8+CD57+ cell expansion previously shown by flow cytometry. Severe acquired aplastic anemia affected all patients. Sequences were obtained from sorted CD4+, CD8+, or CD8+CD57+ T cells (not recorded which) from PBMCs. This clonotype was sampled from a human donor with aplastic anemia.

The CDR3 coding sequence is TGTGCCAGCAGTTACGGGGACACCACCTACGAGCAGTACTTC. This codes for CASSYGDTTYEQYF. The chain uses TRBV6-5 and TRBJ2-7; weak D call: TRBD1 (6 bases). V shed 2 bases and J shed 2 bases, with 10 bases lying between them. The CDR3 totals 14 residues. Germline CDR1 and CDR2: MNHEY and SVGAGI.